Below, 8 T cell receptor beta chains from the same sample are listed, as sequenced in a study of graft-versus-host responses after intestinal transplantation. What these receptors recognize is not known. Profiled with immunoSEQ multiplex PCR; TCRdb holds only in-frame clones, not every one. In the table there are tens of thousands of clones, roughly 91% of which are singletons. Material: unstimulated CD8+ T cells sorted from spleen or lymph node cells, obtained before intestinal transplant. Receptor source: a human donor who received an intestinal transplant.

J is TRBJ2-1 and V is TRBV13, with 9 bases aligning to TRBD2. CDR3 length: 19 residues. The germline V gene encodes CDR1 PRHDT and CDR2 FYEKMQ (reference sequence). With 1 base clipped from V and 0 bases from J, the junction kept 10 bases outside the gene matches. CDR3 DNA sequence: TGTGCCAGCAGCTTAGCCGGTAGCGGGGGACCAAGCTCCTACAATGAGCAGTTCTTC. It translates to CASSLAGSGGPSSYNEQFF.

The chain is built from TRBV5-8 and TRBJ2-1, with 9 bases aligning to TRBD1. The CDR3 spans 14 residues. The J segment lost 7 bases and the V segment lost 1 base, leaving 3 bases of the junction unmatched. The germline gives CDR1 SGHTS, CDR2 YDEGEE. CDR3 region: CASSLWTGVNEQFF. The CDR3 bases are TGTGCCAGCAGCTTGTGGACAGGGGTGAATGAGCAGTTCTTC.

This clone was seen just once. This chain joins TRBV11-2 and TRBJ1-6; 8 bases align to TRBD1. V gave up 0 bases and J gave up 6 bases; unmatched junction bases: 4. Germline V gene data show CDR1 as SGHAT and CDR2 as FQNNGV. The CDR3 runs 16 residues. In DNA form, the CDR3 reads TGTGCCAGCAGCTTAGATTTCGGACAGGGTAATTCACCCCTCCACTTT. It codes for CASSLDFGQGNSPLHF.

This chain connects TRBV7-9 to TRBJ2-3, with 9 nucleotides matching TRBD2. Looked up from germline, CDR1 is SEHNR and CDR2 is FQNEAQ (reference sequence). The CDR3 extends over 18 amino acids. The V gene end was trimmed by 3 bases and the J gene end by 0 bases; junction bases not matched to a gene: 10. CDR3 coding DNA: TGTGCCAGCAGCTTGCCCTTAATAGCGGGGGAAAGCACAGATACGCAGTATTTT. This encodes CASSLPLIAGESTDTQYF.

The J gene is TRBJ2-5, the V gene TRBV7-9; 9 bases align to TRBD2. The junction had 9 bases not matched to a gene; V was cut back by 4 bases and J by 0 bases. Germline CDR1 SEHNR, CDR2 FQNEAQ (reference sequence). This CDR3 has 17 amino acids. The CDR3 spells CASSSPRRGGDQETQYF. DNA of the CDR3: TGTGCCAGCAGCTCCCCGAGGCGGGGGGGAGACCAAGAGACCCAGTACTTC.

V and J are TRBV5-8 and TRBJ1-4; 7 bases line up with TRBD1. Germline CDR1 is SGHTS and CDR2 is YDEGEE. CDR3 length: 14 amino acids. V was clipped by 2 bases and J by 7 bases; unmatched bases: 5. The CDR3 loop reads CASSFDREAEKLFF. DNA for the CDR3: TGTGCCAGCAGCTTCGACAGGGAAGCTGAAAAACTGTTTTTT. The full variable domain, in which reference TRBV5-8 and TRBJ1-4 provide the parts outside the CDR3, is EAGVTQSPTHLIKTRGQQATLRCSPISGHTSVYWYQQALGLGLQFLLWYDEGEERNRGNFPPRFSGRQFPNYSSELNVNALELEDSALYLCASSFDREAEKLFFGSGTQLSVL.

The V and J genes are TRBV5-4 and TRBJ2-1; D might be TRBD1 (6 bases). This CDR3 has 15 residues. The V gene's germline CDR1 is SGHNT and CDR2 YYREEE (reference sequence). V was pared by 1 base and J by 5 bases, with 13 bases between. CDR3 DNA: TGTGCCAGCAGCTTGCAGGGGACCCAAAACAATGAGCAGTTCTTC. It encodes CASSLQGTQNNEQFF.

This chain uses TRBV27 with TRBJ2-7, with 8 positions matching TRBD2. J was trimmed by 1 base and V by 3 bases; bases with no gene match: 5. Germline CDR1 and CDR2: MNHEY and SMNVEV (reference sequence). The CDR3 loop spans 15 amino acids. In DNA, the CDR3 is TGTGCCAGCAGTTTTCAAGCGGGGGCGTCCTACGAGCAGTACTTC. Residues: CASSFQAGASYEQYF.